The rows below give T cell receptor beta chains drawn from one sample of a study of cytomegalovirus exposure and HLA in healthy donors. Generated by immunoSEQ multiplex PCR, the TCRdb table keeps only in-frame clones and is missing some. The data hold 200,000 to 250,000 clones, with approximately 84% observed a single time. Sequenced input: PBMCs. The receptor set was obtained from a woman between 35 and 50 years old in good health and CMV-seronegative. Each CDR3 is given with its conserved first and last residue. D genes are given only for firm matches. The size field is filled for only some rows; it gives once, few, many or a size class.

>.|TRBJ1-2|.|TRBV10-2
CASREKGGGHHYGYTF
TGCGCCAGCAGGGAGAAGGGCGGGGGCCACCACTATGGCTACACCTTC
>.|TRBJ2-7|TRBD2|TRBV9
CASSVQSGAYEQYF
TGTGCCAGCAGCGTACAGAGCGGGGCCTACGAGCAGTACTTC
>.|TRBJ2-7|.|TRBV7-2
CASSFGQSYEQYF
TGTGCCAGCAGCTTCGGACAAAGCTACGAGCAGTACTTC
>.|TRBJ1-5|.|TRBV28
CASSAQISSNQPQHF
TGTGCCAGCAGTGCCCAGATCAGTTCAAATCAGCCCCAGCATTTT
>.|TRBJ2-3|TRBD2|TRBV4-2
CASSPASGGAEDTQYF
TGTGCCAGCAGCCCCGCTAGCGGGGGGGCTGAAGATACGCAGTATTTT
>.|TRBJ2-3|.|TRBV28
CASRRVYHTDTQYF
TGTGCCAGCAGGAGGGTGTACCACACAGATACGCAGTATTTT
>.|TRBJ1-5|.|TRBV28
CASSNRAWQPQHF
TGTGCCAGCAGTAACAGGGCATGGCAGCCCCAGCATTTT
>.|TRBJ2-7|TRBD2|TRBV5-6
CASTQAGYRRLSYEQYF
TGTGCCAGCACCCAAGCGGGGTACAGGAGGCTCTCCTACGAGCAGTACTTC
>few|TRBJ1-5|.|TRBV5-1
CASSLDSYSNQPQHF
TGCGCCAGCAGCTTGGACAGTTATAGCAATCAGCCCCAGCATTTT
>once|TRBJ2-7|TRBD1|TRBV2
CASSEGQGFGYEQYF
TGTGCCAGCAGTGAGGGACAGGGGTTCGGTTACGAGCAGTACTTC
>.|TRBJ2-7|TRBD1|TRBV5-1
CASSLGEGQYTYEQYF
TGCGCCAGCAGCTTGGGTGAGGGACAGTATACCTACGAGCAGTACTTC
>.|TRBJ1-1|.|TRBV5-5
CASSPRGGLNTEAFF
TGTGCCAGCAGCCCTCGGGGAGGGCTGAACACTGAAGCTTTCTTT
>.|TRBJ2-3|.|TRBV19
CASSIADTQYF
TGTGCCAGTAGTATCGCAGATACGCAGTATTTT
>.|TRBJ2-4|.|TRBV28
CATEIGVAKNIQYF
TGTGCCACCGAAATAGGGGTGGCCAAAAACATTCAGTACTTC
>.|TRBJ1-4|.|TRBV7-6
CASSLARQRNEKLFF
TGTGCCAGCAGCTTAGCGCGGCAGAGGAATGAAAAACTGTTTTTT
>.|TRBJ2-1|.|TRBV7-9
CASSLPDRSYNEQFF
TGTGCCAGCAGCTTACCCGACAGGTCCTACAATGAGCAGTTCTTC
>.|TRBJ1-6|TRBD1|TRBV18
CASSRDRAKNNSPLHF
TGTGCCAGCTCACGGGACAGGGCGAAGAATAATTCACCCCTCCACTTT
>.|TRBJ2-1|.|TRBV7-3
CASSPALASYNEQFF
TGTGCCAGCAGCCCGGCACTAGCTTCGTACAATGAGCAGTTCTTC
>.|TRBJ2-1|.|TRBV5-8
CASSPDRDRSYNEQFF
TGTGCCAGCAGCCCGGACAGAGACCGCTCCTACAATGAGCAGTTCTTC
>few|TRBJ1-4|.|TRBV25-1
CASSASGVANEKLFF
TGTGCCAGCAGCGCCAGCGGGGTGGCTAATGAAAAACTGTTTTTT
>.|TRBJ1-1|TRBD1|TRBV5-5
CASSFMTGGNTEAFF
TGTGCCAGCAGCTTCATGACAGGGGGCAACACTGAAGCTTTCTTT
>.|TRBJ2-3|.|TRBV2
CASSEEASADTQYF
TGTGCCAGCAGTGAAGAGGCTAGCGCCGATACGCAGTATTTT
>.|TRBJ2-1|TRBD2|TRBV5-4
CASSLASGGDNEQFF
TGTGCCAGCAGCTTGGCTAGCGGGGGGGACAATGAGCAGTTCTTC
>.|TRBJ2-2|.|TRBV27
CASSPHPGITGELFF
TGTGCCAGCAGTCCGCATCCAGGGATCACCGGGGAGCTGTTTTTT
>once|TRBJ2-3|.|TRBV9
CASSVRADTDTQYF
TGTGCCAGCAGCGTAAGAGCGGACACAGATACGCAGTATTTT
>.|TRBJ2-4|.|TRBV5-8
CASSFEGGRGNIQYF
TGTGCCAGCAGCTTTGAGGGGGGGCGGGGAAACATTCAGTACTTC
>.|TRBJ1-1|.|TRBV15
CATSRDGPQGYTEAFF
TGTGCCACCAGCAGAGATGGGCCCCAGGGGTACACTGAAGCTTTCTTT
>.|TRBJ2-1|.|TRBV4-1
CASSQELTGNEQFF
TGCGCCAGCAGCCAAGAACTCACGGGCAATGAGCAGTTCTTC
>.|TRBJ2-7|TRBD2|TRBV19
CASSIGGGYEQYF
TGTGCCAGTAGTATCGGCGGGGGCTACGAGCAGTACTTC
>.|TRBJ2-5|TRBD2|TRBV7-8
CASSLRLAGGRGETQYF
TGTGCCAGCAGCTTAAGACTAGCGGGGGGACGGGGAGAGACCCAGTACTTC
>.|TRBJ2-1|TRBD2|TRBV7-3
CASSLAGGGNEQFF
TGTGCCAGCAGCTTAGCGGGGGGAGGAAATGAGCAGTTCTTC
>once|TRBJ2-1|.|TRBV6-1
CASSEGAPGEFF
TGTGCCAGCAGTGAAGGAGCCCCGGGGGAGTTCTTC
>once|TRBJ2-1|TRBD1|TRBV30
CAWSRDSYNEQFF
TGTGCCTGGAGCCGGGACAGTTACAATGAGCAGTTCTTC
>.|TRBJ1-6|.|TRBV27
CASSSGGVPNSPLHF
TGTGCCAGCAGTTCCGGAGGAGTCCCAAATTCACCCCTCCACTTT
>.|TRBJ2-1|.|TRBV4-2
CASSQDGEGGTFRFF
TGTGCCAGCAGCCAAGATGGGGAGGGGGGGACTTTCCGGTTCTTC
>.|TRBJ2-2|TRBD1|TRBV5-1
CASAGTVTNTGELFF
TGCGCCAGCGCCGGGACAGTAACGAACACCGGGGAGCTGTTTTTT
>.|TRBJ1-6|.|TRBV7-2
CASSLGWAGESPLHF
TGTGCCAGCAGCTTAGGATGGGCAGGGGAGTCACCCCTCCACTTT
>.|TRBJ2-5|TRBD2|TRBV9
CASSASGGAEEQYF
TGTGCCAGCAGTGCTAGCGGGGGTGCTGAAGAGCAGTACTTC
>.|TRBJ1-4|TRBD1|TRBV28
CASSIGQGNNEKLFF
TGTGCCAGCAGTATCGGACAGGGCAATAATGAAAAACTGTTTTTT
>.|TRBJ1-1|TRBD1|TRBV7-4
CASSLAPGQGNTEAFF
TGTGCCAGCAGCTTAGCCCCGGGACAGGGGAACACTGAAGCTTTCTTT
>few|TRBJ1-5|.|TRBV14
CASSQGGQPQHF
TGTGCCAGCAGCCAGGGGGGTCAGCCCCAGCATTTT
>once|TRBJ2-7|.|TRBV7-2
CASSQGPYYEQYF
TGTGCCAGCAGCCAGGGGCCGTACTACGAGCAGTACTTC
>.|TRBJ1-6|.|TRBV19
CASSIQGTSPLHF
TGTGCCAGTAGTATTCAGGGAACTTCACCCCTCCACTTT
>.|TRBJ2-1|TRBD2|TRBV18
CASSPRRGGRNEQFF
TGTGCCAGCTCACCGCGGCGGGGGGGCCGCAATGAGCAGTTCTTC
>.|TRBJ1-3|.|TRBV6-5
CASSYLGASSGNTIYF
TGTGCCAGCAGTTACCTGGGGGCGAGCTCTGGAAACACCATATATTTT
>.|TRBJ1-1|.|TRBV29-1
CSVKGRGNTEAFF
TGCAGCGTCAAGGGGAGGGGGAACACTGAAGCTTTCTTT
>.|TRBJ2-3|.|TRBV7-9
CASIARGRASRTDTQYF
TGTGCCAGCATCGCGCGGGGTCGCGCGAGCCGCACAGATACGCAGTATTTT
>.|TRBJ2-1|TRBD2|TRBV5-1
CASSFWGSGGPYNEQFF
TGCGCCAGCAGCTTTTGGGGTAGCGGGGGGCCTTACAATGAGCAGTTCTTC
>.|TRBJ1-5|.|TRBV15
CATRRDIVDNQPQHF
TGTGCCACCAGGAGGGACATCGTTGACAATCAGCCCCAGCATTTT
>.|TRBJ1-4|TRBD1|TRBV7-2
CASSPWRQGVEKLFF
TGTGCCAGCAGCCCCTGGCGACAGGGGGTTGAAAAACTGTTTTTT
>.|TRBJ2-7|.|TRBV11-2
CASSLGRAGYEQYF
TGTGCCAGCAGCTTAGGGCGGGCGGGCTACGAGCAGTACTTC
>.|TRBJ1-1|TRBD1|TRBV19
CASTVTGPNTEAFF
TGTGCCAGTACCGTGACAGGGCCGAACACTGAAGCTTTCTTT